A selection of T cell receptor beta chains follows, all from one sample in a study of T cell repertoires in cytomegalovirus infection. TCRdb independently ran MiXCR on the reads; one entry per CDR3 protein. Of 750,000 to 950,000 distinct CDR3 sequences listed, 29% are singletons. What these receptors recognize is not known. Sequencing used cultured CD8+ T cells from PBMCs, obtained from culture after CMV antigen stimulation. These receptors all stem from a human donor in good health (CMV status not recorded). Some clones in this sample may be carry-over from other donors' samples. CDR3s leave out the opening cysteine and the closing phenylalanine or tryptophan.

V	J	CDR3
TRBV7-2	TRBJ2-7	ASSRASYEQY
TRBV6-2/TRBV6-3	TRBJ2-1	ASIPGPILDSSYNEQF
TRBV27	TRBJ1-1	ASSITGHTEAF
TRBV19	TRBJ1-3	ASISWLSGNTIY
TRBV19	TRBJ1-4	ASSMGQGARRTNEKLF
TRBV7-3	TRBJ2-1	ASSPGRVGENEQF
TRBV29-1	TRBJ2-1	SVEGIAGGYNEQF
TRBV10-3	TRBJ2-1	AILVIREAEGVSYNEQF
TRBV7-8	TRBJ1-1	ASSLLRNADTEAF
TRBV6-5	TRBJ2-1	ASSPSRSSNNEQF
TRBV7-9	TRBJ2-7	ASSLEQGGFYEQY
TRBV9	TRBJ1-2	ASSARDRGLMVDGYT
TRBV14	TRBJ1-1	ASSLGPNSEAF
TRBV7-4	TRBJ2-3	ASSLRARE
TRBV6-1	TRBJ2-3	ASSEAYQGARADTQY
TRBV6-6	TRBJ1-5	ASSSGTGAYSNQHQH
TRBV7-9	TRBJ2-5	ASSGLAGVQETQY
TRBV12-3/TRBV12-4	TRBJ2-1	ASSPLAGELNEQF
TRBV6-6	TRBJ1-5	ASSYLSRNQPQH
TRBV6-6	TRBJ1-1	ASSYSDRGRTEAF
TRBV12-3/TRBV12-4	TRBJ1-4	ASSSEGHPDGKLF
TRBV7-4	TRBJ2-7	ASSTGQGAMTYEQY
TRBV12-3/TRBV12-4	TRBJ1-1	ASSLELWVDKLTEAF
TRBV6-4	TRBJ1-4	ASSDSSRDSPEKLF
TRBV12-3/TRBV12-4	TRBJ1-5	ASSLVADRDEPQH
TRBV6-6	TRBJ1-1	AISGQKNTEAF
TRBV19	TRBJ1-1	ASSIVGMNTEAF
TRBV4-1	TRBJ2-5	ASSQDLWTSGRETQY
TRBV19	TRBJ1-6	ASSPGQWSSYNSPLH
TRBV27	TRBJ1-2	ATGWGGSYGYT
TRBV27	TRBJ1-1	ASSSDVGRLNTEAF
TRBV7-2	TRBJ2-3	ASSLLALDTQY
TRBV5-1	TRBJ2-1	ASLPGGGVWNEQF
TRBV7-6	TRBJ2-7	ASSLEETGDYEQY
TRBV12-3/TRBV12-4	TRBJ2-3	ASSLDLDRDSYSGGTDTQY
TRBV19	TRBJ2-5	ASRSTEGQGPGETQY
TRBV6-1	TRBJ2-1	ASSEIKGGNNEQF
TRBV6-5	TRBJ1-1	ASSVQGMRTEAF
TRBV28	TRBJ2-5	ASSFRKGQETQY
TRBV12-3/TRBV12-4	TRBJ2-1	ASSLWGRDEQF